This TCR beta chain appears in the sequencing data of a study of CD8+ T cells in alopecia areata. The overall study: For the treated group, dosing was oral tofacitinib at 5 to 10 mg twice daily. The study gave tofacitinib for 6 to 18 months, then 6 months off drug.

Details on this clone: Its antigen is currently unknown.

RNA, once extracted, was reverse transcribed into cDNA for use as the sequencing template. TCRdb keeps only in-frame clones here, not all; method: immunoSEQ multiplex PCR. Of about 5,900 clones listed, approximately 60% are singletons. This CDR3 is built from 15 residues. Looked up from germline, CDR1 is SGHRS and CDR2 is YFSETQ. The V gene lost 0 bases and the J gene lost 1 base, with 10 bases spanning the gap. Study observations and caveats: For lesional scalp, especially alopecia totalis/universalis, clonality was higher than in normal scalp. Sequencing of scalp samples also captures resident alphabeta T cells of normal skin.

Lesional scalp punch biopsies and peripheral blood were collected from alopecia areata patients. V is TRBV5-1 and J is TRBJ2-5, with D unclear. This TCR was recovered from a human donor with alopecia areata. The sample consisted of skin. CDR3 nucleotides: TGCGCCAGCAGCTTGGTTCTACAGCCCCAAGAGACCCAGTACTTC. Amino acids: CASSLVLQPQETQYF.